This TCR beta chain originates from a study of blood T cell repertoires in COVID-19. The CDR3 runs 13 residues. The V gene lost 5 bases and the J gene lost 2 bases, with 8 bases spanning the gap. The germline V gene has CDR1 SEHNR and CDR2 FQNEAQ (reference sequence). As originally analysed: Amplifying reference gene primers gave estimates of nucleated cell counts. Sequencing used immunoSEQ multiplex PCR; TCRdb keeps in-frame clones, though not all of them. The D gene and trimming were derived from the DNA, and the V and J assignments and clone size from that table. There are some 250,000 clones in the sample; more than 75% occur only once, and roughly 15% lies in the top ten. In terms of age and location, participants ranged from about 18 to 90 years and lived in about 25 US areas. Symptom resolution, clearance, or two negative PCRs marked donors in Cohort 3 as recovered.

This TCR was recovered from a man younger than 30 who had recovered from COVID-19. V usage is TRBV7-9 and J usage is TRBJ2-3, with D hard to call. Input material: PBMCs or T cells enriched from blood (not recorded which). Here the CDR3 reads CASSTSYTDTQYF. In DNA form, the CDR3 reads TGTGCCAGCAGCACATCATACACAGATACGCAGTATTTT.